Included here is one TCR beta chain sequence, with context. Its target antigen remains unknown. No base quality information exists; no much larger clone differs at one position. The Qiagen DNeasy kit was used to extract genomic DNA from unsorted PBMCs and from the negatively selected CD4+ and CD8+ fractions. Amplification of TCR beta CDR3 regions was done by immunoSEQ multiplex PCR with primers that anneal to V and J segments. A synthetic immune receptor repertoire was used to minimize amplification bias, and any residual bias was removed computationally once sequencing was done. In the paper's pipeline: Custom Python scripts were used to quantify repertoire diversity as the Shannon entropy index. Unsorted, CD4+ and CD8+ repertoires were analyzed separately, except for combined analyses in which CD4+ and CD8+ sequences were merged in silico. A clone counted as expanded when the clone's frequency after treatment rose at least 2-fold relative to C1D1, and clones undetected at baseline were given a pseudocount of 0.5. Singleton clones were defined as clones with 0 or 1 copy at C1D1, and non-singleton clones were defined as clones with 2 or more copies. Clones expanded in unsorted samples were labelled as CD4+, CD8+ or unknown by matching protein sequences in sorted samples from the same patient. Wilcoxon tests were applied to paired samples to test diversity changes from C1D1 to C4D1. Imported from immuneACCESS, the table was reduced by TCRdb to in-frame sequences with V and J called. These copies leave out some clones; in studies compared against another copy, an unresolved V gene accounts for under half, and the cause of the remainder is not known. V and J calls and clone size follow that table, whereas D and trimming were derived from the DNA. The sample table holds tens of thousands of clones, of which 89% were seen once. The ten biggest clones cover less than 25% of the sample.

CDR1 and CDR2, per the germline V gene (reference sequence), are GTSNPN and SVGIG. V is clipped by 3 bases and J by 5 bases, and the sequence between their germline boundaries is 22 bases long. Including the terminal cysteine and phenylalanine, the CDR3 comprises 16 residues. The DNA shown is the 48-base CDR3, in frame from base 1. These data come from a study of PD-1 blockade in classical Hodgkin lymphoma (dated by TCRdb to about 2020). About the study as a whole: Nivolumab dosing was 3 mg/kg intravenously every 2 weeks, continuing until either disease progression or unacceptable toxicity. A peripheral blood immune signature of response to PD-1 blockade in classical Hodgkin lymphoma was defined using TCR beta sequencing and CyTOF. Here is what the overall study found, with its caveats: Newly diagnosed patients were reported to have lower baseline TCR diversity than healthy donors, and relapsed/refractory patients were reported to have lower baseline TCR diversity still. Lower diversity was observed in patients in whom nivolumab was started less than 1 year after ASCT, and these patients were excluded from later analyses so that confounding by immune reconstitution would be avoided. Among trial patients, those achieving complete response had baseline diversity similar to that of newly diagnosed patients, while diversity was significantly lower in partial responders and progressors. The study covered only a single clinical trial cohort, and the causes of the repertoire differences, possibly disease activity or prior therapy, were still not defined. A significant rise by C4D1 was seen in CD4+ but not CD8+ TCR diversity (p=0.0027 vs p=0.16), with the rise being most apparent in complete responders (p=0.02).

The label giving this sample's time point can be read as: cycle 1 day 1 (C1D1), immediately before nivolumab initiation. Every trial patient had relapsed after autologous stem cell transplantation, and cohorts A, B and C differed in prior brentuximab vedotin exposure. The trial cohort was composed of around 60 patients with relapsed/refractory classical Hodgkin lymphoma, for whom complete response, partial response or progressive disease was recorded as best overall response. Trial patients were treated with single-agent nivolumab in the multi-cohort phase II CheckMate 205 trial. Best overall response was determined by an independent review committee according to the 2007 International Working Group response criteria. Trial PBMCs were collected immediately before nivolumab initiation (C1D1) and during therapy at cycle 2 day 1 and cycle 4 day 1. After peripheral blood was drawn into 8 mL Vacutainer Cell Preparation Tubes, PBMCs were isolated by centrifugation and then cryopreserved.

In this chain, TRBV30 is recombined with TRBJ1-1, with the D gene call left open. The material was peripheral blood mononuclear cells (PBMCs), obtained at baseline. The TCR sequence derives from a human donor with classical Hodgkin lymphoma. The nucleotide sequence reads as follows: TGTGCCTGGAGGTATACCCTTACGAGCGGCTTAACTGAAGCTTTCTTT. It translates to CAWRYTLTSGLTEAFF.